Listed below are T cell receptor beta chains from one sample, sequenced in a study of T cell responses to AZD1222 COVID-19 vaccine. Sequenced by immunoSEQ multiplex PCR; TCRdb stores in-frame clones only, minus some. Among approximately 170,000 clones listed, approximately 92% were seen once. The sequencing used peripheral blood, collected on day 0 of AZD1222 vaccination. These receptors were obtained from an adult in good health. Both conserved end residues are part of each CDR3. The D gene is left open where the match is weak. Clone size is given for some rows only: seen once, a few or many times, or a class if the clone is expanded.

V gene	J gene	D gene	clone size	CDR3 protein	CDR3 DNA
TRBV29-1	TRBJ1-2	-	-	CSITGTNYGYTF	TGCAGCATCACAGGGACTAACTATGGCTACACCTTC
TRBV12-3/TRBV12-4	TRBJ2-4	-	-	CASKDGAKNIQYF	TGTGCCAGCAAAGACGGAGCCAAAAACATTCAGTACTTC
TRBV4-1	TRBJ2-6	TRBD1	-	CASSQDFWTGKVRPSGANVLTF	TGCGCCAGCAGCCAAGATTTCTGGACAGGGAAGGTTAGACCATCTGGGGCCAACGTCCTGACTTTC
TRBV6-5	TRBJ2-7	TRBD1	-	CASTKQGTYEQYF	TGTGCCAGCACTAAACAGGGGACCTACGAGCAGTACTTC
TRBV7-2	TRBJ1-1	-	-	CASSFMGTEAFF	TGTGCCAGCAGCTTTATGGGCACTGAAGCTTTCTTT
TRBV4-1	TRBJ1-2	-	-	CASSQDLGARLSGYTF	TGCGCCAGCAGCCAAGATCTTGGGGCCCGATTATCAGGCTACACCTTC
TRBV12-3/TRBV12-4	TRBJ1-4	-	-	CASSLKGNEKLFF	TGTGCCAGCAGTTTAAAGGGTAATGAAAAACTGTTTTTT
TRBV6-5	TRBJ1-5	-	once	CASSYVAYQPQHF	TGTGCCAGCAGTTACGTTGCGTATCAGCCCCAGCATTTT
TRBV19	TRBJ2-2	-	-	CASSIALVTGELFF	TGTGCCAGTAGTATAGCCTTGGTCACCGGGGAGCTGTTTTTT
TRBV7-9	TRBJ2-5	TRBD2	-	CASSLEDLTSGLYQETQYF	TGTGCCAGCAGCTTAGAAGATCTGACTAGCGGACTGTACCAAGAGACCCAGTACTTC
TRBV4-2	TRBJ2-3	TRBD2	-	CASSQVGLAGGQDTQYF	TGTGCCAGCAGCCAGGTCGGACTAGCGGGGGGGCAAGATACGCAGTATTTT
TRBV7-8	TRBJ1-1	-	-	CASSLGGAGGTEAFF	TGTGCCAGCAGCTTAGGGGGTGCAGGTGGAACTGAAGCTTTCTTT
TRBV7-2	TRBJ1-2	-	-	CASSLGNIAAGYGYTF	TGTGCCAGCAGCTTAGGGAACATTGCGGCGGGCTATGGCTACACCTTC
TRBV7-2	TRBJ2-1	-	-	CASSGLNEQFF	TGTGCCAGCAGCGGCCTGAATGAGCAGTTCTTC
TRBV18	TRBJ2-2	TRBD1	-	CATSRTGNTGELFF	TGTGCCACCTCACGGACAGGGAACACCGGGGAGCTGTTTTTT
TRBV27	TRBJ2-1	-	-	CASSLLRNSYNEQFF	TGTGCCAGCAGTTTATTGCGGAACTCCTACAATGAGCAGTTCTTC
TRBV29-1	TRBJ2-7	-	-	CSVAEGRSYEQYF	TGCAGCGTTGCGGAGGGGCGGTCCTACGAGCAGTACTTC
TRBV27	TRBJ1-4	-	-	CASSLGLGEKLFF	TGTGCCAGCAGTTTAGGGTTAGGTGAAAAACTGTTTTTT
TRBV4-1	TRBJ2-1	-	-	CASSYRSSGLYEQFF	TGCGCCAGCAGCTACCGATCCAGCGGTCTCTATGAGCAGTTCTTC
TRBV19	TRBJ1-1	TRBD1	-	CASSLIPTGGSNTEAFF	TGTGCCAGTAGCCTGATTCCCACAGGGGGGTCGAACACTGAAGCTTTCTTT
TRBV5-8	TRBJ1-5	-	-	CASSSIGAGSNQPQHF	TGTGCCAGCAGCTCTATAGGGGCGGGTAGCAATCAGCCCCAGCATTTT
TRBV4-1	TRBJ1-6	-	-	CASSRRGRTSSYNSPLHF	TGCGCCAGCAGCCGAAGAGGCAGGACGAGCTCCTATAATTCACCCCTCCACTTT
TRBV6-5	TRBJ1-2	TRBD1	-	CASGRDRGYGYTF	TGTGCCAGCGGCCGGGACAGGGGCTATGGCTACACCTTC
TRBV29-1	TRBJ1-2	-	-	CSVDTGYGYTF	TGCAGCGTTGATACCGGCTATGGCTACACCTTC
TRBV14	TRBJ2-7	-	-	CASSSPGLTHVNEQYF	TGTGCCAGCAGCTCACCGGGACTCACACATGTGAACGAGCAGTACTTC
TRBV6-5	TRBJ1-2	TRBD1	-	CASSPSGQGRGYTF	TGTGCCAGCAGTCCCTCAGGACAGGGACGGGGCTACACCTTC
TRBV7-3	TRBJ2-1	-	-	CASSLTAVSYNEQFF	TGTGCCAGCAGCTTGACAGCGGTCTCCTACAATGAGCAGTTCTTC
TRBV27	TRBJ2-1	-	-	CASSSRGNEQFF	TGTGCCAGCAGTTCTAGGGGGAATGAGCAGTTCTTC
TRBV30	TRBJ1-1	-	-	CAWRPSTAIKTEAFF	TGTGCCTGGAGACCCTCGACAGCCATCAAGACTGAAGCTTTCTTT
TRBV12-3/TRBV12-4	TRBJ1-6	-	-	CASSLVHNSPLHF	TGTGCCAGCAGTTTAGTGCATAATTCACCCCTCCACTTT
TRBV25-1	TRBJ1-2	-	-	CASSGAGRDYGYTF	TGTGCCAGCAGTGGAGCGGGCAGGGACTATGGCTACACCTTC
TRBV5-8	TRBJ2-1	TRBD2	-	CASSQKLSGRASSYNEQFF	TGTGCCAGCAGCCAAAAACTTAGCGGGAGGGCTAGCTCCTACAATGAGCAGTTCTTC
TRBV12-3/TRBV12-4	TRBJ1-1	TRBD1	-	CASSSRQGVAFF	TGTGCCAGCAGTTCCCGACAGGGAGTAGCTTTCTTT
TRBV6-2/TRBV6-3	TRBJ1-5	TRBD1	-	CASSYVLRGQSNQPQHF	TGTGCCAGCAGTTACGTTCTACGGGGACAGAGCAATCAGCCCCAGCATTTT
TRBV19	TRBJ1-5	-	once	CASRGGSYSNQPQHF	TGTGCCAGTAGGGGGGGGTCTTATAGCAATCAGCCCCAGCATTTT
TRBV5-1	TRBJ1-2	-	-	CASSLGPANYGYTF	TGCGCCAGCAGCTTGGGACCAGCTAACTATGGCTACACCTTC
TRBV7-2	TRBJ2-3	-	-	CASSLGPGVVGTDTQYF	TGTGCCAGCAGCTTGGGGCCGGGGGTCGTCGGCACAGATACGCAGTATTTT
TRBV6-5	TRBJ2-6	-	-	CASSYGGTGANVLTF	TGTGCCAGCAGTTACGGGGGGACGGGGGCCAACGTCCTGACTTTC
TRBV30	TRBJ1-2	-	-	CAWRQGVYGNLYGYTF	TGTGCCTGGAGACAGGGAGTGTATGGGAACCTCTATGGCTACACCTTC
TRBV2	TRBJ2-5	-	-	CASSEIGTQYF	TGTGCCAGCAGTGAGATTGGGACCCAGTACTTC
TRBV7-2	TRBJ2-3	-	-	CASGQRRDLTDTQYF	TGTGCCAGCGGTCAAAGGAGGGACCTCACAGATACGCAGTATTTT
TRBV29-1	TRBJ2-1	TRBD1	-	CSVDGTGVVF	TGCAGCGTTGACGGGACAGGGGTGGTCTTC
TRBV19	TRBJ1-2	-	-	CASRGTGRNYGYTF	TGTGCCAGTAGAGGAACAGGAAGAAACTATGGCTACACCTTC
TRBV5-1	TRBJ1-2	-	-	CASSLGLQALYGYTF	TGCGCCAGCAGCTTGGGGTTACAGGCTCTTTATGGCTACACCTTC
TRBV4-3	TRBJ1-5	-	-	CASSQDRGASNQPQHF	TGCGCCAGCAGCCAAGATCGTGGAGCTAGCAATCAGCCCCAGCATTTT
TRBV27	TRBJ2-1	TRBD2	-	CASSLVAGSVYEQFF	TGTGCCAGCAGTTTAGTAGCGGGATCGGTCTATGAGCAGTTCTTC
TRBV2	TRBJ2-7	-	-	CASSERNSYEQYF	TGTGCCAGCAGTGAGCGGAACTCCTACGAGCAGTACTTC
TRBV7-3	TRBJ2-1	TRBD2	-	CASSLSSGGIGEQFF	TGTGCCAGCAGCTTATCTAGCGGGGGTATAGGTGAGCAGTTCTTC
TRBV14	TRBJ2-1	TRBD1	-	CASSPFSGTGENEQFF	TGTGCCAGCAGCCCCTTTTCCGGGACAGGGGAAAATGAGCAGTTCTTC
TRBV7-3	TRBJ2-1	-	-	CASSLMAAQGYNEQFF	TGTGCCAGCAGCTTAATGGCCGCTCAAGGGTACAATGAGCAGTTCTTC
TRBV11-3	TRBJ1-2	-	-	CASSSKWTFGYGYTF	TGTGCCAGCAGCTCAAAATGGACCTTCGGCTATGGCTACACCTTC
TRBV18	TRBJ2-5	-	-	CASSLHTQETQYF	TGTGCCAGCTCACTTCACACCCAAGAGACCCAGTACTTC
TRBV5-1	TRBJ1-1	-	-	CASSSGVRWTEAFF	TGCGCCAGCAGCTCGGGAGTGAGGTGGACTGAAGCTTTCTTT
TRBV19	TRBJ1-2	TRBD1	once	CASSRQGPPGYGYTF	TGTGCCAGTAGTAGACAGGGGCCGCCCGGGTATGGCTACACCTTC
TRBV5-8	TRBJ2-1	-	-	CASSLRRNEQFF	TGTGCCAGCAGCCTCCGGCGGAATGAGCAGTTCTTC
TRBV3-1/TRBV3-2	TRBJ1-3	-	once	CASSQGGGVLGNTIYF	TGTGCCAGCAGCCAAGGAGGGGGAGTTTTAGGAAACACCATATATTTT
TRBV25-1	TRBJ1-4	-	-	CASSESGGGFEKLFF	TGTGCCAGCAGTGAATCGGGAGGAGGATTTGAAAAACTGTTTTTT